The clone carrying this T cell receptor (beta chain) was recorded many times. Unique molecular identifiers were used to barcode this TCRbeta library. TCRdb fed the PCR reads into MiXCR, producing one record per CDR3 protein. The table lists more than 150,000 distinct CDR3 sequences, 13% to 15% of them singletons, with about 12% in the top ten. The sample comes from a study of T-cell reconstitution after alpha-beta-depleted transplantation in children. CDR1 is SGHNT, CDR2 YENEEA, per germline. V was pared by 6 bases and J by 1 base, with 12 bases between. The CDR3 contains 15 residues. The receptor's source is a human donor who donated a stem cell graft to a child with acute lymphoblastic leukemia. The specimen comprised PBMCs from the stem cell graft donor, sampled from the stem cell graft. V gene TRBV11-3 combines with J gene TRBJ2-2; D may be TRBD1 (5 bases). The CDR3 DNA is TGTGCCAGCAGGCTAAAGGGGTGGAACACCGGGGAGCTGTTTTTT. This sequence encodes CASRLKGWNTGELFF.